A selection of T cell receptor beta chains follows, all from one sample in a study of cytomegalovirus exposure and HLA in healthy donors. Repertoires were generated with immunoSEQ multiplex PCR, while TCRdb's copy carries only in-frame clones and drops some. The listing contains 130,000 or so clones. Sequencing was performed on PBMCs. These receptors all stem from a woman in her thirties or forties in good health and CMV-seronegative. CDR3s include the opening cysteine and the closing phenylalanine or tryptophan. A D gene is named only where the DNA matches it firmly.

.	TRBV19	TRBJ2-2	TGTGCCAGTAGATGGAGGGGGCCAACGAACACCGGGGAGCTGTTTTTT	CASRWRGPTNTGELFF
.	TRBV28	TRBJ2-2	TGTGCCAGCATAGGGGTAACCGGGGAGCTGTTTTTT	CASIGVTGELFF
.	TRBV6-7	TRBJ2-1	TGTGCCAGCAGTCCAACCGACAGGTCTGGCGATGAGCAGTTCTTC	CASSPTDRSGDEQFF
.	TRBV28	TRBJ1-5	TGTGCCAGCAGTCGGGGGGGTGCCCAGCCCCAGCATTTT	CASSRGGAQPQHF
.	TRBV20-1	TRBJ2-3	TGCAGTGCTATCGAGGCAGATACGCAGTATTTT	CSAIEADTQYF
.	TRBV4-3	TRBJ2-2	TGCGCCAGCAGCCAAGTCCCCGTAGACAGGAACACCGGGGAGCTGTTTTTT	CASSQVPVDRNTGELFF
.	TRBV11-1	TRBJ2-1	TGTGCCAGCACCTCTATTCTGACAGGTACGCAGTTCTTC	CASTSILTGTQFF
TRBD2	TRBV10-3	TRBJ2-2	TGTGCCATCAGTGAGTGGGAGGGTAACACCGGGGAGCTGTTTTTT	CAISEWEGNTGELFF
.	TRBV19	TRBJ1-1	TGTGCCAGTAGTGAGGGCGTCGGACCAAAAGGAACTGAAGCTTTCTTT	CASSEGVGPKGTEAFF
.	TRBV6-5	TRBJ1-1	TGTGCCAGCAGTTTTACACAGGGTAGGGGCACTGAAGCTTTCTTT	CASSFTQGRGTEAFF
.	TRBV7-2	TRBJ2-2	TGTGCCAGCAGCTTGGAGGAACCCGGGGAGCTGTTTTTT	CASSLEEPGELFF
.	TRBV6-4	TRBJ2-3	TGTGCCAGCAGTGACTCGAGTCTGGGCAGTTATAGCACAGATACGCAGTATTTT	CASSDSSLGSYSTDTQYF
TRBD1	TRBV5-1	TRBJ2-2	TGCGCCAGCAGGGGGACAGGTGACACCGGGGAGCTGTTTTTT	CASRGTGDTGELFF
TRBD2	TRBV28	TRBJ2-1	TGTGCCAGCAGTTTCCGAGCGGGGGCCCTATTTAATGAGCAGTTCTTC	CASSFRAGALFNEQFF
TRBD1	TRBV28	TRBJ1-1	TGTGCCAGCAGTACGACCCTTACAGGGGGCGTAAAAGCTTTCTTT	CASSTTLTGGVKAFF
TRBD1	TRBV19	TRBJ1-1	TGTGCCAGTAGTCCCACCAGGGGGCTAAACACTGAAGCTTTCTTT	CASSPTRGLNTEAFF
TRBD1	TRBV25-1	TRBJ1-2	TGTGCCAGCAGTGAAATCGGGACAGGGGGCGCGAATGGCTACACCTTC	CASSEIGTGGANGYTF